This T cell receptor (beta chain) was profiled in a study of T cells in Graves' hyperthyroidism and ophthalmopathy. Study-level information: Once the initial diagnosis was made, peripheral blood was obtained before any treatment.

About this clonotype itself: A much bigger clone sits one base away, suggesting this may be a read error.

V was pared by 0 bases and J by 3 bases, with 17 bases between. Germline V gene lookup returns CDR1 GTSNPN and CDR2 SVGIG (reference sequence). This CDR3 has 16 residues. Amplified TCR beta CDR3 regions derived from RNA transcripts. Researchers ran a first-round RT-PCR on the TCR CDR3 using the HTBI primer set. TCRdb analysed the multiplex PCR reads with MiXCR anew, one entry per CDR3 protein. The sample has fewer than 650,000 distinct CDR3 sequences, approximately 15% seen once. This chain joins TRBV30 and TRBJ1-2; D might be TRBD1 (5 bases). Specimen: blood. The receptor was derived from a woman aged 18 to 35 with Graves' ophthalmopathy. Here the CDR3 DNA reads TGTGCCTGGAGTGTACTTAGACTCCGGGGGTACTATGGCTACACCTTC. Translated: CAWSVLRLRGYYGYTF.